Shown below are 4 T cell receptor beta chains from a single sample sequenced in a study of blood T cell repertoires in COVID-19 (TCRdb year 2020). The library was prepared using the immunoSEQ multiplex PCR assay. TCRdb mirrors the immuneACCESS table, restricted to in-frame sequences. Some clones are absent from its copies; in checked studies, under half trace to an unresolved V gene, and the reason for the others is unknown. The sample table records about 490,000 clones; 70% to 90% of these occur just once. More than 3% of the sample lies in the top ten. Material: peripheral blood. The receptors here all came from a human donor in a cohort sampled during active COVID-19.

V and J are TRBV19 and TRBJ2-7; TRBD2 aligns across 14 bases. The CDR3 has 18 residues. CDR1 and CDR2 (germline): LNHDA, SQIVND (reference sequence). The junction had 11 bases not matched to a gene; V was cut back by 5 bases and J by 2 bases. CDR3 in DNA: TGTGCCAGTAGTGAAACCGGGACTAGCGGGAGTAGGGCCTACGAGCAGTACTTC. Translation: CASSETGTSGSRAYEQYF. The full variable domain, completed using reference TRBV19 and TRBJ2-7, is DGGITQSPKYLFRKEGQNVTLSCEQNLNHDAMYWYRQDPGQGLRLIYYSQIVNDFQKGDIAEGYSVSREKKESFPLTVTSAQKNPTAFYLCASSETGTSGSRAYEQYFGPGTRLTVT.

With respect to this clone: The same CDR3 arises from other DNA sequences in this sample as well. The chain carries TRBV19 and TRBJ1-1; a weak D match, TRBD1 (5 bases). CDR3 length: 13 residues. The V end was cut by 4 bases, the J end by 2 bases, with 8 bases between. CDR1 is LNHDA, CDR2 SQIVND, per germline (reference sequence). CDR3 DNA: TGTGCCAGTAGTACGACAGCCAACACTGAAGCTTTCTTT. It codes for CASSTTANTEAFF.

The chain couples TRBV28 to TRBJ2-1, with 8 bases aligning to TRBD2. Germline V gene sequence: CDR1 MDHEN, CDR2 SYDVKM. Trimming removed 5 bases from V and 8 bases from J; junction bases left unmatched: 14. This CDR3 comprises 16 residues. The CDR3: CASSPKGAGGLDEQFF. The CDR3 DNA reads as TGTGCCAGCAGTCCCAAGGGCGCGGGAGGACTGGATGAGCAGTTCTTC.

In DNA, the CDR3 is TGTGCCAGCAGCCCGTCGGGGGTCGGGGGCTACACCTTC. Its protein is CASSPSGVGGYTF. This chain uses TRBV4-2 with TRBJ1-2; possibly TRBD1 for D (5 bases). This CDR3 spans 13 amino acids. Trimming took 4 bases from V and 8 from J, leaving 14 bases between them. CDR1 and CDR2 (germline): LGHNA, YNFKEQ.